One sample yielded the 19 T cell receptor beta chains listed below, sequenced in a study of T-cell memory formation after mild COVID-19. TCRdb used MiXCR to reprocess the 5' RACE reads, holding one entry per CDR3 protein. The sample lists some 350,000 distinct CDR3 sequences; 10% to 15% were seen once. Material for sequencing was PBMCs or a T cell subset sorted from them (not recorded which). These TCRs come from a man younger than 35 who had mild COVID-19 (a few samples of this study predate the infection). Cell type and time point are not known.

The V call is TRBV2, the J call TRBJ1-1, with D unclear. V was cut by 10 bases and J by 1 base, with 7 bases left in between. The CDR3 totals 11 residues. Germline V CDR1 and CDR2: SNHLY, FYNNEI. The CDR3 region has the DNA TGTGCCACGCGCGAGAACACTGAAGCTTTCTTT. The encoded protein is CATRENTEAFF.

In its sample, this clonotype was seen a few times. The V call is TRBV14, the J call TRBJ2-7, with 7 nucleotides matching TRBD1. CDR3 size: 15 residues. V was pared by 1 base and J by 2 bases, with 5 bases of the junction left unmatched. Germline V gene data show CDR1 as SGHDN and CDR2 as FVKESK. The CDR3 region is CASSQGQGHTYEQYV. The CDR3 DNA reads TGTGCCAGCAGCCAAGGACAGGGCCATACCTACGAGCAGTACGTC.

The chain carries TRBV6-5 and TRBJ2-3; D perhaps matches TRBD2 (6 bases). The CDR3 consists of 15 residues. CDR1 and CDR2 from the germline V gene are MNHEY and SVGAGI. The V and J ends lost 4 bases and 1 base respectively, with 12 bases between them. This CDR3 is CASSWAASGTDTQYF. CDR3 nucleotides: TGTGCCAGCAGTTGGGCGGCTAGCGGCACAGATACGCAGTATTTT.

The chain is built from TRBV20-1 and TRBJ1-4; the D is unclear. CDR1 and CDR2 (germline): DFQATT, SNEGSKA (reference sequence). This CDR3 contains 13 residues. V lost 6 bases, J lost 2 bases, and 10 bases lay in between. CDR3 region: CSASIVTNEKLFF. CDR3 nucleotides: TGCAGTGCCTCGATAGTGACTAATGAAAAACTGTTTTTT.

This chain uses TRBV4-1 with TRBJ2-3, with TRBD2 matching 11 bases. This CDR3 has 18 residues. V lost 4 bases, J lost 3 bases, and 12 bases stayed unmatched. CDR1 is MGHRA and CDR2 is YSYEKL in the germline V gene. CDR3 residues: CASSPRLAGGGGTDTQYF. Written as DNA, the CDR3 is TGCGCCAGCAGCCCTAGGCTAGCGGGGGGCGGCGGGACAGATACGCAGTATTTT.

The chain has TRBV6-2 or TRBV6-3 and TRBJ1-5, with unresolved D. Trimming pared 6 bases from V and 9 bases from J, leaving 15 bases between. The CDR3 has 13 amino acids. Germline V gene lookup returns CDR1 MNHEY and CDR2 SVGEGT. The CDR3: CASRPNLMGPQHF. The CDR3 nucleotides read TGTGCCAGCAGACCAAACCTGATGGGGCCCCAGCATTTT.

The V gene is TRBV13, the J gene TRBJ2-7; TRBD1 matches 7 bases. The CDR3 has 14 residues. Germline V gene lookup returns CDR1 PRHDT and CDR2 FYEKMQ (reference sequence). V lost 6 bases and J lost 4; bases outside the gene matches: 9. CDR3 sequence: CASRRTGSKYEQYF. CDR3 coding DNA: TGTGCCAGCAGAAGGACAGGATCTAAGTACGAGCAGTACTTC. The complete variable domain, with remaining parts taken from reference TRBV13 and TRBJ2-7, reads AAGVIQSPRHLIKEKRETATLKCYPIPRHDTVYWYQQGPGQDPQFLISFYEKMQSDKGSIPDRFSAQQFSDYHSELNMSSLELGDSALYFCASRRTGSKYEQYFGPGTRLTVT.

This clonotype turned up a few times. The gene calls are TRBV6-2 or TRBV6-3 and TRBJ2-5; TRBD1 is a possible D gene (5 bases). The CDR3 contains 15 residues. Per germline, CDR1 MNHEY and CDR2 SVGEGT. Deletions cut 6 bases from V and 0 bases from J, with 14 bases between. The CDR3 bases are TGTGCCAGCAGCCGACAAGGACAATACCAAGAGACCCAGTACTTC. Residues: CASSRQGQYQETQYF.

The table lists this clonotype with a few counts. CDR3 coding DNA: TGTGCCAGCAGCCACGTTCCCGGGACAGGGAATAGGGAGCTGTTTTTT. Its translation: CASSHVPGTGNRELFF. The chain recombines TRBV14 with TRBJ2-2, with 9 bases that match TRBD1. The germline gives CDR1 SGHDN, CDR2 FVKESK. The CDR3 has 16 amino acids. V gave up 3 bases and J gave up 9 bases; unmatched junction bases: 11. Full variable domain (missing parts from reference TRBV14 and TRBJ2-2): EAGVTQFPSHSVIEKGQTVTLRCDPISGHDNLYWYRRVMGKEIKFLLHFVKESKQDESGMPNNRFLAERTGGTYSTLKVQPAELEDSGVYFCASSHVPGTGNRELFFGEGSRLTVL.

The rearrangement uses TRBV11-2 and TRBJ2-4; tentatively, D is TRBD2 (6 bases). Germline V gene sequence: CDR1 SGHAT, CDR2 FQNNGV. The CDR3 sequence is 14 residues long. Trimming pared 4 bases from V and 1 base from J, leaving 8 bases between. The CDR3 nucleotides are TGTGCCAGCAGCTCCGCGGGGGCCAAAAACATTCAGTACTTC. The encoded protein is CASSSAGAKNIQYF.

In its sample, this clonotype was seen a few times. This chain uses TRBV5-1 with TRBJ2-7; TRBD1 agrees at 10 bases. Trimming at V came to 4 bases and at J to 5 bases, leaving 6 bases not matched to a gene. This CDR3 comprises 14 residues. Germline V CDR1 and CDR2: SGHRS, YFSETQ. CDR3 sequence reads: CASSPAGTGDEQYF. In nucleotides, the CDR3 is TGCGCCAGCAGCCCCGCTGGGACAGGGGACGAGCAGTACTTC.

The sample holds many counts of this clonotype. The chain couples TRBV7-9 to TRBJ2-7; D perhaps matches TRBD1 (6 bases). Trimming removed 5 bases from V and 3 bases from J, with 11 bases in between. CDR3 length equals 13 residues. The germline V gene has CDR1 SEHNR and CDR2 FQNEAQ (reference sequence). The CDR3 spells CASSPGQNYEQYF. DNA of the CDR3: TGTGCCAGCAGCCCAGGACAGAACTACGAGCAGTACTTC.

This clonotype was seen at least ten times. V and J are TRBV6-4 and TRBJ2-2; D is unclear. Germline CDR1 MRHNA, CDR2 SNTAGT. The CDR3 loop spans 13 amino acids. Trimming took 3 bases from V and 0 from J, leaving 2 bases between them. For the CDR3, the DNA is TGTGCCAGCAGTGAGGCGAACACCGGGGAGCTGTTTTTT. This sequence encodes CASSEANTGELFF.

The sample holds many counts of this clonotype. This chain links TRBV5-1 with TRBJ2-1; D tentatively reads TRBD1 or TRBD2 (6 bases each). Germline assignment: CDR1 SGHRS and CDR2 YFSETQ. The germline V and J ends were trimmed by 5 bases and 4 bases, with 16 bases remaining between them. CDR3 size: 15 residues. The CDR3 nucleotides are TGCGCCAGCAGAGGGAGAGGGGGGCTGTACAATGAGCAGTTCTTC. Its protein is CASRGRGGLYNEQFF.

The sample holds a few counts of this clonotype. V usage is TRBV7-9 and J usage is TRBJ2-7; D perhaps matches TRBD1 (5 bases). CDR1 and CDR2 from the germline V gene are SEHNR and FQNEAQ (reference sequence). The germline V and J ends were trimmed by 5 bases and 0 bases, with 20 bases remaining between them. The CDR3 is made up of 17 amino acids. In nucleotides, the CDR3 is TGTGCCAGCAGCGCATTACACGACAGCGTTAGCTCCTACGAGCAGTACGTC. Translating it yields CASSALHDSVSSYEQYV.

V is TRBV7-9 and J is TRBJ1-2, with TRBD1 as a possible D gene (5 bases). Trimming took 2 bases from V and 8 from J, leaving 9 bases between them. Germline V gives CDR1 SEHNR, CDR2 FQNEAQ (reference sequence). This CDR3 has 12 amino acids. The CDR3 loop is CASSLTGVGYTF. The CDR3 bases are TGTGCCAGCAGCTTAACGGGGGTCGGCTACACCTTC.

This clonotype was counted a few times. This rearrangement joins TRBV5-1 to TRBJ1-2; D is ambiguous. Trimming stripped 0 bases from V and 8 bases from J, with 17 bases between. CDR1 and CDR2 (germline): SGHRS, YFSETQ. The CDR3 covers 15 residues. The CDR3 sequence: CASSLDGLVLGGYTF. For the CDR3, the DNA is TGCGCCAGCAGCTTGGATGGTTTGGTGTTAGGCGGCTACACCTTC.

The chain carries TRBV6-6 and TRBJ2-7; a weak D match, TRBD1 (6 bases). Germline V gene data show CDR1 as MNHNY and CDR2 as SVGAGI (reference sequence). The CDR3 totals 13 residues. With 4 bases removed from V and 6 bases from J, the gap between germline ends came to 13 bases. CDR3 residues: CASSFPGTPEQYV. CDR3 DNA sequence: TGTGCCAGCAGTTTCCCCGGGACACCCGAGCAGTACGTC.

Ten or more counts support this clonotype. The V gene is TRBV5-4, the J gene TRBJ2-5; 14 bases line up with TRBD2. The V segment lost 0 bases and the J segment 5 bases; nucleotides outside the gene matches: 6. The germline gives CDR1 SGHNT, CDR2 YYREEE (reference sequence). The CDR3 extends over 17 amino acids. The CDR3: CASSLGGLAGAGETQYF. CDR3 coding DNA: TGTGCCAGCAGCTTGGGGGGACTAGCGGGGGCCGGGGAGACCCAGTACTTC.